The subject of this entry is one T cell receptor (beta chain). Its target is not known. J lost 3 bases, V lost 5 bases, and 5 bases had no gene match. The V gene's germline CDR1 is MGHDK and CDR2 SYGVNS. The CDR3 consists of 15 residues. Via MiXCR, TCRdb re-called the 5' RACE reads, giving one row per CDR3 protein. The table lists about 200,000 distinct CDR3 sequences, 6.5% to 8.5% of them singletons. The record originates from a study of identical twins. Overall study findings and caveats: Without tracking the same donors, conclusions rested on cross-sectional statistical analysis.

The same specimen was also included in a second study, on yellow fever vaccine responses in identical twins. In that study: Twins reportedly had a vaccine T cell response that seemed partly convergent, partly personalized.

The material sequenced was memory (CD45RO+) T cells sorted from blood. This sequence was found in a woman aged 18-30 years in good health. This chain joins TRBV25-1 and TRBJ1-3; 9 bases line up with TRBD1. The CDR3 sequence: CASSHPTGGGNTIYF. CDR3 coding DNA: TGTGCCAGCAGTCATCCGACAGGGGGTGGAAACACCATATATTTT.